The next 20 T cell receptor beta chains were all read from a single sample in a study of blood T cells in healthy people across ages. Alongside a J-beta primer mix, a sample-barcoded 5' primer served in a second PCR lasting about 6 to 12 cycles. Each CDR3 protein gets one entry after TCRdb re-called the 5' RACE reads with MiXCR. The profile shows under 850,000 distinct CDR3 sequences, approximately 35% of them singletons. Specimen: blood. The receptors come from a young man in good health.

In its sample, this clonotype was seen a few times. V is TRBV4-2 and J is TRBJ1-2; D possibly corresponds to TRBD1 (5 bases). CDR1 is LGHNA and CDR2 is YNFKEQ in the germline V gene. The germline V and J ends were trimmed by 0 bases and 1 base, with 9 bases remaining between them. This CDR3 has 15 amino acids. The CDR3 DNA reads as TGTGCCAGCAGCCAAGACAGGGTAATTAACTATGGCTACACCTTC. Translated: CASSQDRVINYGYTF.

This rearrangement joins TRBV2 to TRBJ2-1, with 13 bases that match TRBD2. Germline lookup yields CDR1 SNHLY and CDR2 FYNNEI. This CDR3 has 17 residues. V lost 4 bases to trimming and J lost 4 bases; unmatched junction nucleotides: 7. The DNA of the CDR3 is TGTGCCAGCAGTGCAAGACTAGCGGGGGGCGTATACAATGAGCAGTTCTTC. This sequence encodes CASSARLAGGVYNEQFF.

This clonotype was observed a few times. This rearrangement joins TRBV7-2 to TRBJ2-5; 8 bases map to TRBD2. V gave up 1 base and J gave up 5 bases; unmatched junction bases: 9. Germline V gives CDR1 SGHTA, CDR2 FQGNSA. The CDR3 spans 16 residues. The CDR3 DNA is TGTGCCAGCAGCTTAGTTACGGGGGGGCCGCGTGAGACCCAGTACTTC. Amino acid sequence: CASSLVTGGPRETQYF.

The chain links TRBV5-1 to TRBJ2-6, with no clear D. V gave up 3 bases and J gave up 1 base, with 11 bases separating them. Per germline, CDR1 SGHRS and CDR2 YFSETQ. This CDR3 contains 16 residues. In DNA, the CDR3 is TGCGCCAGCAGCTCCGACTTGGATTCTGGGGCCAACGTCCTGACTTTC. Translation gives CASSSDLDSGANVLTF.

The chain uses TRBV5-1 and TRBJ2-3; TRBD2 matches at 7 bases. This CDR3 contains 16 residues. Germline lookup yields CDR1 SGHRS and CDR2 YFSETQ. Trimming removed 0 bases from V and 3 bases from J; junction bases left unmatched: 7. CDR3 nucleotides: TGCGCCAGCAGCTTGGTTTTACGGGAGGAGACAGATACGCAGTATTTT. This encodes CASSLVLREETDTQYF.

The chain employs TRBV5-1 and TRBJ2-5, with 13 bases fitting TRBD2. TRBJ2-7 matches the DNA end more closely, so the J call is doubtful. Germline CDR1 is SGHRS and CDR2 is YFSETQ. The CDR3 contains 14 residues. The CDR3 sequence is CASSWTSGSDEQYF. DNA for the CDR3: TGCGCCAGCAGCTGGACTAGCGGGAGCGACGAGCAGTACTTC.

The chain joins TRBV7-2 to TRBJ2-7, with D unclear. Deletions cut 10 bases from V and 4 bases from J, with 11 bases between. The CDR3 runs 11 residues. Germline loops: CDR1 SGHTA, CDR2 FQGNSA. The CDR3 spells CATTTGYEQYF. The CDR3 nucleotides read TGTGCCACCACGACCGGGTACGAGCAGTACTTC.

On this clonotype itself: This sequence may be a read error, since a much larger clone differs from it by one base. The chain is built from TRBV4-3 and TRBJ2-7, with D possibly TRBD1 on 6 matching bases. The germline CDR1 and CDR2 sequences are LGHNA and YSLEER. V lost 0 bases and J 2 bases, leaving 14 bases between the germline ends. The CDR3 sequence is 16 residues long. CDR3 in amino acids: CASSQEFTGIAYEQYF. The CDR3 DNA sequence: TGCGCCAGCAGCCAAGAATTCACAGGGATAGCCTACGAGCAGTACTTC.

In its sample, this clonotype was seen a few times. The genes are TRBV5-1 and TRBJ1-2; 9 bases agree with TRBD1. CDR1 and CDR2 (germline): SGHRS, YFSETQ. The CDR3 runs 17 residues. The V and J ends lost 4 bases and 0 bases, in that order; junction bases with no gene match: 10. CDR3 sequence: CASSPRTGEGPNYGYTF. Written as DNA, the CDR3 is TGCGCCAGCAGCCCACGGACAGGGGAGGGCCCTAACTATGGCTACACCTTC. Full variable domain (remainder filled in from reference TRBV5-1 and TRBJ1-2): KAGVTQTPRYLIKTRGQQVTLSCSPISGHRSVSWYQQTPGQGLQFLFEYFSETQRNKGNFPGRFSGRQFSNSRSEMNVSTLELGDSALYLCASSPRTGEGPNYGYTFGSGTRLTVV.

This clonotype has more than one count but fewer than ten. The V and J genes are TRBV20-1 and TRBJ1-1; tentative D call: TRBD1 (6 bases). CDR1 is DFQATT, CDR2 SNEGSKA, per germline (reference sequence). The CDR3 loop spans 11 amino acids. Trimming stripped 6 bases from V and 6 bases from J, with 11 bases between. The CDR3 nucleotides are TGCAGTGCCGCATGGGGGCCTGAAGCTTTCTTT. Translating gives CSAAWGPEAFF.

This clonotype was seen only a few times. V usage is TRBV3-1 and J usage is TRBJ1-2, with no clear D. Germline-derived CDR1 and CDR2 are LGHDT and YNNKEL (reference sequence). The V end lost 1 base, the J end lost 4 bases, and 16 bases lay between the germline ends. CDR3 length: 16 residues. The chain's CDR3 is CASSQGIPGAGYGYTF. The CDR3 region has the DNA TGTGCCAGCAGCCAAGGAATCCCAGGTGCCGGCTATGGCTACACCTTC.

The table lists this clonotype with a few counts. The chain recombines TRBV9 with TRBJ2-3, with 9 bases identical to TRBD2. The CDR3 is 18 amino acids. Trimming removed 4 bases from V and 0 bases from J; junction bases left unmatched: 12. The germline V gene has CDR1 SGDLS and CDR2 YYNGEE. The CDR3 sequence is CASSTRAGGQTSTDTQYF. CDR3 sequence (DNA): TGTGCCAGCAGCACCCGAGCGGGGGGCCAAACTAGCACAGATACGCAGTATTTT.

This clonotype was counted many times. V is TRBV5-5 and J is TRBJ2-7, with 10 bases identical to TRBD1. The CDR3 contains 14 residues. In germline, CDR1 is SGHKS, CDR2 YYEKEE (reference sequence). Germline trimming cut 4 bases from V and 5 bases from J; bases unmatched to any gene: 6. CDR3 DNA: TGTGCCAGCAGCAGCCGGGACAGGGGCGACGAGCAGTACTTC. As protein: CASSSRDRGDEQYF.

The chain is built from TRBV7-9 and TRBJ2-1, with 7 bases matching TRBD1. The CDR3 runs 15 residues. V lost 5 bases and J lost 8; bases outside the gene matches: 12. CDR1 and CDR2 (germline): SEHNR, FQNEAQ (reference sequence). CDR3 protein: CASSPGTTGLDEQFF. The CDR3 DNA is TGTGCCAGCAGCCCTGGGACGACAGGGCTGGATGAGCAGTTCTTC.

There are many counts of this clonotype. The V call is TRBV12-3 or TRBV12-4, the J call TRBJ2-3, with 7 bases identical to TRBD2. J lost 2 bases, V lost 1 base, and 3 bases had no gene match. This CDR3 contains 15 residues. CDR3 sequence reads: CASSLEGRDTDTQYF. Here the CDR3 DNA reads TGTGCCAGCAGTTTAGAGGGGAGGGACACAGATACGCAGTATTTT.

The DNA of the CDR3 is TGCGCCAGCAGCCAAGATGCTACGGGGATCTCCTACGAGCAGTACTTC. It translates to CASSQDATGISYEQYF. The chain combines TRBV4-1 with TRBJ2-7, with D possibly TRBD2 on 5 matching bases. V was shortened by 0 bases and J by 0 bases, with 12 bases between the two germline ends. CDR3 length equals 16 residues. Germline V gene sequence: CDR1 MGHRA, CDR2 YSYEKL.

V usage is TRBV7-3 and J usage is TRBJ1-3, with no clear D. Germline CDR1 and CDR2: SGHTA and FQGTGA. This CDR3 has 14 amino acids. The germline V and J ends were trimmed by 3 bases and 2 bases, with 8 bases remaining between them. In nucleotides, the CDR3 is TGTGCCAGCAGCTTGACTCCGGCTGGAAACACCATATATTTT. Its translation: CASSLTPAGNTIYF.

This clonotype has ten or more counts. The chain couples TRBV20-1 to TRBJ2-1; perhaps D is TRBD1 or TRBD2 (5 bases each). In germline, CDR1 is DFQATT, CDR2 SNEGSKA (reference sequence). The CDR3 has 14 residues. With 5 bases removed from V and 0 bases from J, the gap between germline ends came to 11 bases. The DNA for the CDR3 is TGCAGTGCTCCCGGGACGGACTCCTACAATGAGCAGTTCTTC. As protein: CSAPGTDSYNEQFF.

For this clonotype: A read error may be the cause here, since a much bigger clone is one base away. The J gene is TRBJ2-1, the V gene TRBV10-3, with TRBD2 matching over 9 bases. The ends lost 3 bases at V and 9 bases at J; junction bases unmatched: 9. The CDR3 totals 15 residues. Germline lookup yields CDR1 ENHRY and CDR2 SYGVKD. CDR3 loop: CAISEVAGESFEQFF. For the CDR3, the DNA is TGTGCCATCAGTGAAGTAGCGGGGGAATCGTTTGAGCAGTTCTTC.

J is TRBJ2-3 and V is TRBV2; D unclear. CDR3 length: 14 residues. CDR1 and CDR2 (germline): SNHLY, FYNNEI. Trimming removed 8 bases at V and 2 bases at J, with 14 bases between. CDR3 DNA: TGTGCCAGCGTCCCAAGATCCCCCACAGATACGCAGTATTTT. Amino acid sequence: CASVPRSPTDTQYF. The full variable domain, with the rest looked up from reference TRBV2 and TRBJ2-3, is EPEVTQTPSHQVTQMGQEVILRCVPISNHLYFYWYRQILGQKVEFLVSFYNNEISEKSEIFDDQFSVERPDGSNFTLKIRSTKLEDSAMYFCASVPRSPTDTQYFGPGTRLTVL.